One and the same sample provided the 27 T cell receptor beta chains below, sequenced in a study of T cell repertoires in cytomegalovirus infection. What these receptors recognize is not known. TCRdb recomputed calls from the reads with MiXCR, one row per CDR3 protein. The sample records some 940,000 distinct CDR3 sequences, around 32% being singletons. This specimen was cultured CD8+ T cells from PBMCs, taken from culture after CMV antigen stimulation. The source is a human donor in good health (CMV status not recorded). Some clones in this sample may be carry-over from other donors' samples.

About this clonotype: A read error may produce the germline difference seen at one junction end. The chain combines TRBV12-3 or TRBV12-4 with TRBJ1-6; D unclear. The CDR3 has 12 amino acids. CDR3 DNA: TGTGCCAGTTTGAATGGGAATTCATCCCTCCACTTT. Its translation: CASLNGNSSLHF.

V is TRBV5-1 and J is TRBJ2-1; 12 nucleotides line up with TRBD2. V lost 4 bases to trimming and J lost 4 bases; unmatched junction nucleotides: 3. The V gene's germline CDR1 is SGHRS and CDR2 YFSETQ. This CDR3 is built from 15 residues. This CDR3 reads CASSRTSGEYNEQFF. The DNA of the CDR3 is TGCGCCAGCAGCCGGACTAGCGGGGAGTACAATGAGCAGTTCTTC.

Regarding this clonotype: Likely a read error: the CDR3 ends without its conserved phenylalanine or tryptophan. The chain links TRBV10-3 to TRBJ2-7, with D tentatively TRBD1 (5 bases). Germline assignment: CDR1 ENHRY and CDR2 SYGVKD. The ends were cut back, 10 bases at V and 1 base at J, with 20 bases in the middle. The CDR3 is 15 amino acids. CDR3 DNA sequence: TGTGCCACCTTAATCAGGACACCAACTTCCTACGAGCAGTACCTC. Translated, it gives CATLIRTPTSYEQYL.

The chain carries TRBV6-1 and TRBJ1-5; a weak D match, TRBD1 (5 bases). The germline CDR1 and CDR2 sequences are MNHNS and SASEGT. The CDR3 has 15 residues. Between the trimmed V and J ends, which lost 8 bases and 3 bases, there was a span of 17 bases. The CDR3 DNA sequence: TGTGCCAGCCGCAGGCTCCGGGGGAACAATCAGCCCCAGCATTTT. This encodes CASRRLRGNNQPQHF.

The CDR3 is CASSQDGGYGYNEQFF. The DNA for the CDR3 is TGTGCCAGCAGCCAAGACGGGGGATACGGCTACAATGAGCAGTTCTTC. The gene calls are TRBV3-1 and TRBJ2-1; a possible D gene is TRBD2 (6 bases). The CDR3 consists of 16 residues. Trimming took 0 bases from V and 3 from J, leaving 12 bases between them. The germline V gene has CDR1 LGHDT and CDR2 YNNKEL (reference sequence).

CDR3 sequence: CASSLVLQSEAFF. CDR3 sequence (DNA): TGTGCCAGCAGCTTAGTCTTGCAGTCTGAAGCTTTCTTT. J is TRBJ1-1 and V is TRBV7-9, with D unclear. The V and J ends lost 1 base and 6 bases respectively, with 9 bases between them. The CDR3 runs to 13 residues. Germline CDR1 reads SEHNR; CDR2 reads FQNEAQ (reference sequence). The whole variable domain, remainder taken from reference TRBV7-9 and TRBJ1-1, is DTGVSQNPRHKITKRGQNVTFRCDPISEHNRLYWYRQTLGQGPEFLTYFQNEAQLEKSRLLSDRFSAERPKGSFSTLEIQRTEQGDSAMYLCASSLVLQSEAFFGQGTRLTVV.

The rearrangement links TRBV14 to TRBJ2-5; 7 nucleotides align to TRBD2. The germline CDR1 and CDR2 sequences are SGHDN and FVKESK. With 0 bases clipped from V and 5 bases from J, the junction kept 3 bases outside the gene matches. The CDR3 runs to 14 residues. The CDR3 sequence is CASSQDAGVETQYF. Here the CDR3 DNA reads TGTGCCAGCAGCCAAGACGCGGGGGTGGAGACCCAGTACTTC.

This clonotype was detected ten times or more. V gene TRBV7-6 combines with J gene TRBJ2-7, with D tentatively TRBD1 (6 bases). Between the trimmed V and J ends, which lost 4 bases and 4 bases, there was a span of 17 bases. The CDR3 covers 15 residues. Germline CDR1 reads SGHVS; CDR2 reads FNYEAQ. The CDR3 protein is CASSSSSRGIYEQYV. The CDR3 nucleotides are TGTGCCAGCAGCTCGTCCTCCAGGGGAATTTACGAGCAGTACGTC.

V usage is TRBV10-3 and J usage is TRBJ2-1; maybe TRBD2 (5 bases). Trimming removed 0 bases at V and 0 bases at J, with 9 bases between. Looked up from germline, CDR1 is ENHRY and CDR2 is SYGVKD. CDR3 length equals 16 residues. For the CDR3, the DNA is TGTGCCATCAGTGAGTCGGGAGCCAGCTCCTACAATGAGCAGTTCTTC. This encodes CAISESGASSYNEQFF.

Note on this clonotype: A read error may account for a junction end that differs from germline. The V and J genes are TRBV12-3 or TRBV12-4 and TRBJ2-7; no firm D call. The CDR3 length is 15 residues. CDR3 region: CASSARQRPGVEQYF. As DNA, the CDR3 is TGCGCCAGCAGTGCCAGGCAACGGCCTGGGGTCGAGCAGTACTTC.

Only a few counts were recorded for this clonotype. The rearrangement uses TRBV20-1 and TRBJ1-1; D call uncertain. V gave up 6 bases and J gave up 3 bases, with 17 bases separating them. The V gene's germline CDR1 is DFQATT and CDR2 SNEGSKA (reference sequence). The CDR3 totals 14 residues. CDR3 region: CSAPARARDTEAFF. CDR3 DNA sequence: TGCAGTGCCCCAGCAAGAGCAAGGGACACTGAAGCTTTCTTT.

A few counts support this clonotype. CDR3 protein: CASSLSNGGPKETQYF. The CDR3 nucleotides read TGTGCCAGCAGTTTATCGAACGGGGGGCCCAAAGAGACCCAGTACTTC. V is TRBV28 and J is TRBJ2-5, with a possible D match to TRBD2 (7 bases). The germline V gene has CDR1 MDHEN and CDR2 SYDVKM. The CDR3 is made up of 16 amino acids. V lost 1 base and J 3 bases, leaving 15 bases between the germline ends.

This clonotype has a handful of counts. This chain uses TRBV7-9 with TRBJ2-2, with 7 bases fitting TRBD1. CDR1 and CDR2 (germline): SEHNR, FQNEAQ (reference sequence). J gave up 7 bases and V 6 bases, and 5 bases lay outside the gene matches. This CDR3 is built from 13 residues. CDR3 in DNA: TGTGCCAGCAGACAGGGGTTGGTCGGGGAGCTGTTTTTT. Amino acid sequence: CASRQGLVGELFF.

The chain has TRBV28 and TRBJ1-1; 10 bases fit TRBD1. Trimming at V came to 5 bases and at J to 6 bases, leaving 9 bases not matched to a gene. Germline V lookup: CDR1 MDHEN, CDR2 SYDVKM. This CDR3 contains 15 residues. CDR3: CASSHAGTGAPEAFF. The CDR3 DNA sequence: TGTGCCAGCAGTCACGCCGGGACAGGGGCCCCTGAAGCTTTCTTT. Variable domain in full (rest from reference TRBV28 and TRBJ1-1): DVKVTQSSRYLVKRTGEKVFLECVQDMDHENMFWYRQDPGLGLRLIYFSYDVKMKEKGDIPEGYSVSREKKERFSLILESASTNQTSMYLCASSHAGTGAPEAFFGQGTRLTVV.

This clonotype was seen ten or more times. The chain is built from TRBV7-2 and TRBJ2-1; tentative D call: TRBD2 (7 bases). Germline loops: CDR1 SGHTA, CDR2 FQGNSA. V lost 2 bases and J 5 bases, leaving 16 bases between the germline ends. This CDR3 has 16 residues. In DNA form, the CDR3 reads TGTGCCAGCAGCTTATTTGGGGGGGGCCGAAACAATGAGCAGTTCTTC. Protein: CASSLFGGGRNNEQFF.

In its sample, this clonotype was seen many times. The CDR3 nucleotides are TGTGCCATCTCTCTCGAGGCAGCCGTAACCTACGAGCAGTACTTC. Protein sequence: CAISLEAAVTYEQYF. This chain links TRBV10-3 with TRBJ2-7; D not certain. V lost 8 bases and J lost 2, with 19 bases in between. This CDR3 contains 15 residues. Germline CDR1 is ENHRY and CDR2 is SYGVKD.

CDR3 region: CASTPPGVAEAFF. CDR3 nucleotide sequence: TGTGCCAGCACCCCCCCAGGGGTCGCTGAAGCTTTCTTT. The gene calls are TRBV12-3 or TRBV12-4 and TRBJ1-1; tentative D call: TRBD1 (6 bases). V dropped 7 bases and J dropped 6 bases, with 15 bases sitting between them. This CDR3 is built from 13 residues.

The CDR3 DNA sequence: TGTGCCAGCAGCTTAGCGGGAAAGCGCCCTAGTTTATCCAGCACAGATACGCAGTATTTT. Translating it yields CASSLAGKRPSLSSTDTQYF. This chain connects TRBV7-9 to TRBJ2-3; no reliable D call. Germline V gene lookup returns CDR1 SEHNR and CDR2 FQNEAQ (reference sequence). Trimming pared 0 bases from V and 0 bases from J, leaving 22 bases between. The CDR3 has 20 residues.

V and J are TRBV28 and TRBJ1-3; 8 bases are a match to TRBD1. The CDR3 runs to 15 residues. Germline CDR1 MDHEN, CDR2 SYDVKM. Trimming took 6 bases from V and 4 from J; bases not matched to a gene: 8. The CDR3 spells CASRKSSGGGNTIYF. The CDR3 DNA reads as TGTGCCAGCAGGAAGTCTTCAGGGGGCGGAAACACCATATATTTT.

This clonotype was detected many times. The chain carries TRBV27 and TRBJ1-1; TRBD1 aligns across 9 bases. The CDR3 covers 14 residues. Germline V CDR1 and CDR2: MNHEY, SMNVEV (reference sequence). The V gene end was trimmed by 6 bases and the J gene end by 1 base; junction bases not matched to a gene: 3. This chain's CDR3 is CASRGQGRNTEAFF. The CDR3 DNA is TGTGCCAGCAGGGGACAGGGAAGGAACACTGAAGCTTTCTTT.

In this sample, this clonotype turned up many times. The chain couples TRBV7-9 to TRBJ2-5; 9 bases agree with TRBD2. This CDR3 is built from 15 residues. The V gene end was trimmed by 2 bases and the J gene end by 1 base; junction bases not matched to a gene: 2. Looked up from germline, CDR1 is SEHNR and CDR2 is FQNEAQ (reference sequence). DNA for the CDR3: TGTGCCAGCAGCTTATTAGCGGGGGCCCAAGAGACCCAGTACTTC. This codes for CASSLLAGAQETQYF.

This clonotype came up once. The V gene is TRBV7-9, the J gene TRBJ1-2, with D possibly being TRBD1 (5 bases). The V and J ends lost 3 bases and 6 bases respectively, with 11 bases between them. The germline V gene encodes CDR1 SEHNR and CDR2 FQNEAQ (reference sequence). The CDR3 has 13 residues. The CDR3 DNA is TGTGCCAGCAGCTTCGGGGGTTCCAATGGCTACACCTTC. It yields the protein CASSFGGSNGYTF. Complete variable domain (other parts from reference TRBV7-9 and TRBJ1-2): DTGVSQNPRHKITKRGQNVTFRCDPISEHNRLYWYRQTLGQGPEFLTYFQNEAQLEKSRLLSDRFSAERPKGSFSTLEIQRTEQGDSAMYLCASSFGGSNGYTFGSGTRLTVV.

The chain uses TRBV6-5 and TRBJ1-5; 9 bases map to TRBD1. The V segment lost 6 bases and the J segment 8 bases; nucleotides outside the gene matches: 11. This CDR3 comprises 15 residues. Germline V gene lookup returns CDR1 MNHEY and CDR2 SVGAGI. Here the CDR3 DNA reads TGTGCCAGCAGCCCGAACAACAGGGGGCTGGAGCCCCAGCATTTT. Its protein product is CASSPNNRGLEPQHF.

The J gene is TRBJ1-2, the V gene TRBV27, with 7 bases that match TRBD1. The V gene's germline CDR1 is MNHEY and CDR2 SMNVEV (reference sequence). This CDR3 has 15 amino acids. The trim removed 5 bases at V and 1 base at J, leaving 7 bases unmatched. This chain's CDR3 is CASSKLTGLNYGYTF. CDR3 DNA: TGTGCCAGCAGTAAATTGACAGGGCTTAACTATGGCTACACCTTC.

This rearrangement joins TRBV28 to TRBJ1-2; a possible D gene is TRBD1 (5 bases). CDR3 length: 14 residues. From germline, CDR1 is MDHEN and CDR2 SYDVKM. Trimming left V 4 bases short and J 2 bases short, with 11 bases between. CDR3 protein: CASSSEGLNYGYTF. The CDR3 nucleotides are TGTGCCAGCAGTTCGGAGGGGTTAAACTATGGCTACACCTTC.

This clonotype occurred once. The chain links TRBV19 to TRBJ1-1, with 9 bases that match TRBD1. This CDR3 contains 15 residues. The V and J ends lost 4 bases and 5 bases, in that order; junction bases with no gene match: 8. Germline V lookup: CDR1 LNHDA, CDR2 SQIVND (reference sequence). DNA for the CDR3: TGTGCCAGTAGTAGAAACAGGGGGCGACAAACTGAAGCTTTCTTT. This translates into CASSRNRGRQTEAFF.

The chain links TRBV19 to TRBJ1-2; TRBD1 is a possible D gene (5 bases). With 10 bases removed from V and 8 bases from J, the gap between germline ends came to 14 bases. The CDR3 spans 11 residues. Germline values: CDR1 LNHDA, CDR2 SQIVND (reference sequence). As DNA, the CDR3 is TGTGCCACCCGGAATGGGGCGGGCTACACCTTC. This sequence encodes CATRNGAGYTF.